This T cell receptor beta chain came from a study of Ad26.COV2.S vaccination and SARS-CoV-2 variants. The treatment is: roughly 19 received Ad26.COV2.S at low or high dose, single or two shots; a few received placebo; per-sample allocation not given. Sample collection was performed on day 63 after the first vaccine or placebo injection. Assay: immunoSEQ multiplex PCR; the TCRdb copy retains only in-frame clones and omits some. The table has about 390,000 clones, 88% seen once. Study-wide results and caveats: Non-spike TCR breadth did not differ much between vaccine and placebo recipients.

This clone was recorded only once. Its antigen is undetermined. This CDR3 comprises 16 residues. Germline trimming cut 0 bases from V and 4 bases from J; bases unmatched to any gene: 5. Germline V gene data show CDR1 as KGHDR and CDR2 as SFDVKD. The chain uses TRBV24-1 and TRBJ2-3; 8 bases are a match to TRBD2. This sequence originates from a person aged 18-65 years who received the Ad26.COV2.S COVID-19 vaccine or a placebo. Specimen: peripheral blood, collected in a trial of Ad26.COV2.S vaccine versus placebo. The CDR3 loop is CATSDLSGGVPDTQYF. In DNA form, the CDR3 reads TGTGCCACCAGTGATTTGTCGGGGGGGGTGCCAGATACGCAGTATTTT.